This TCR beta chain was profiled in a study of blood T cell repertoires in COVID-19. Study details: The United States, Italy and Spain were the sources of the acute and convalescent COVID-19 samples.

The V gene lost 3 bases and the J gene lost 4 bases, with 9 bases spanning the gap. The CDR3 spans 13 residues. Authors' processing steps: Using reference gene primer amplification, nucleated cell counts were estimated. The table came from immunoSEQ multiplex PCR; TCRdb's copy has only in-frame clones and leaves some out. From that table come the V and J calls and clone size; the DNA was used to work out D and trimming. Of some 200,000 clones in the sample, about three quarters were seen once. The sample consisted of peripheral blood. The chain carries TRBV12-3 or TRBV12-4 and TRBJ2-5; possible D gene TRBD2, 6 bases. This sequence was found in a woman aged 65 to 85 with acute or convalescent COVID-19. DNA for the CDR3: TGTGCCAGCAGTTTCTTGGGAGGAGAGACCCAGTACTTC. It specifies CASSFLGGETQYF.